This paragraph covers one T cell receptor (beta chain) sequence. Its antigen is still unknown. No per-base quality is available; no much larger clone lies one base away. Using the deep immunoSEQ assay, multiplex PCR amplified TCR CDR3 regions from genomic DNA. Genomic DNA extracted from each cell subset was distributed evenly over all wells of several immunoSEQ 96-well plates, and each plate served as one replicate. For sorted subsets, each replicate PCR was loaded with roughly 0.2 ug genomic DNA, equivalent to 25,000 to 35,000 T cell genomes. Purified libraries were quantified with a Qubit 3.0 fluorometer, sized on a Bioanalyzer 2100, and re-quantified with the KAPA Library Quantification kit. Every immunoSEQ 96-well plate was sequenced on a dedicated single-read 150-cycle Illumina NextSeq 550 flow cell. On the study's bioinformatics: The immunoSEQ output contained only junctional sequences without quality scores, so filtering could not match that applied to full-length reads. Sequences were annotated with PyIR, a Python wrapper for IgBLAST v1.9, and V/J genes and CDR3 were assigned using IMGT germline references. Reads were removed for weak V/J assignments (E-value above 1e-6), missing CDR3, stop codons, out-of-frame junctions, or ambiguous translated residues. V3J clonotypes were defined as sequences sharing an identical inferred V gene, J gene, and CDR3 amino acid sequence. To compute the percentage overlap between repertoires, the number of shared unique clonotypes was divided by the size of the smaller repertoire. Richness of each repertoire was evaluated using RTK rarefaction, the Chao1 estimator, and Recon v2.1 estimates of unobserved clonotypes. For all TCRbeta clonotypes obtained by the gDNA method from four donors, generation probabilities were computed with OLGA. TCRdb took over this immuneACCESS table, retaining in-frame rearrangements with V and J assigned. Such tables are incomplete; in checked studies, under half of the missing clones stem from an unresolved V gene, and the remainder is unexplained. The D gene and trimming were derived from the DNA, and the V and J assignments and clone size from that table. This sample gives hundreds of thousands of clones in total; roughly 92% of them show up just once. The ten top clones hold more than 20% of the sample.

Reading from cysteine to phenylalanine, the CDR3 counts 14 amino acids. Kept here is only the CDR3 DNA, which spans 42 bases and is read in frame from base 1. For this chain, trimming is 6 bases at the V end and 5 bases at the J end, and the number of junction bases without a gene match is 4. CDR1 and CDR2, per the germline V gene, are MNHEY and SVGAGI. The data derive from a study of shared clonotypes between healthy human individuals (dated by TCRdb to about 2020). Background for the entire study: The cohort comprised a couple of women and a few men aged 18 to 49 years. Each donor's leukapheresis produced roughly between roughly 0.85 and 9.5 billion PBMCs. Blood TCR repertoires of a handful of healthy adults were deeply sequenced to estimate repertoire size and the extent of clonotype sharing between individuals. Libraries were prepared and TCR repertoires were sequenced by different laboratories using diverse techniques, in order to increase sequencing depth and limit assay-specific biases. Per donor, three plates each were used for CD4 naive and CD4 memory, two for CD8 naive, and one for CD8 memory.

CD8 naive samples were obtained by positive selection for CCR7 among CD45RO-negative cells, yielding a CD45RA+CCR7+ population from which TemRA cells were excluded. The donors were healthy, HIV-negative adults with no recently reported acute infections or vaccinations. All donors were Caucasian adults living in Nashville, Tennessee, USA. Blood was collected by leukapheresis, and PBMCs were isolated by Ficoll-Histopaque density gradient centrifugation and then cryopreserved in liquid nitrogen vapor phase. Purity and quantity of every magnetically sorted T cell population were checked by analytical flow cytometry. From each sorted fraction, genomic DNA was isolated and quantified by UV absorbance on a Nanodrop 2000c. Points the paper makes about the study in general: Across several donors, about 5% of naive CD4, approximately 4% of naive CD8, 2.3% of memory CD4, and about 0.44% of memory CD8 clonotypes were shared. Estimated clonotype richness was generally larger for naive than for memory subsets. Even with the large sequencing depth, rarefaction of the sorted-subset datasets indicated that sequencing was incomplete. Because the study included only a small number of donors, the genetic and exposure-history diversity represented was limited. Compared with non-shared clonotypes, the clonotypes found in all four sorted-subset donors had higher generation probabilities. Sampling was restricted to blood, and TCR repertoires in tissue are likely to differ from TCR repertoires in blood. Pairwise subsampling indicated that sequencing depth was expected to affect the degree of clonotype sharing among donors.

This clonotype was obtained from a young man in good health. The sequenced sample consisted of naive CD8+ T cells sorted from blood. The meaning of the sample's cell subset or site label: CD45RA+CCR7+. Recombination joined TRBV6-5 with TRBJ2-1, with 10 middle bases fitting TRBD1. The base sequence is TGTGCCAGCAGGGGACAGGGGAGTAACAATGAGCAGTTCTTC. This translates into CASRGQGSNNEQFF.